These 22 T cell receptor beta chains were all obtained from the same sample, sequenced in a study of blood T cell repertoires in COVID-19. Produced via immunoSEQ multiplex PCR; TCRdb's table is partial and in-frame only. This sample has 200,000 to 300,000 clones; approximately 82% occur once, and the top ten carry around 2.4%. The sequenced material came from peripheral blood. All receptors come from a man in his forties who had recovered from COVID-19.

The chain carries TRBV6-2 or TRBV6-3 and TRBJ1-4; D gene uncertain. Germline lookup yields CDR1 MNHEY and CDR2 SVGEGT. V lost 4 bases, J lost 0 bases, and 12 bases lay in between. The CDR3 consists of 16 residues. In nucleotides, the CDR3 is TGTGCCAGCAGTTTCCTTATCGAGCCAACTAATGAAAAACTGTTTTTT. Translating gives CASSFLIEPTNEKLFF.

The chain has TRBV10-3 and TRBJ2-5, with 8 bases lining up with TRBD2. V dropped 7 bases and J dropped 5; count of bases not matched to a gene: 9. The CDR3 runs 14 residues. The V gene's germline CDR1 is ENHRY and CDR2 SYGVKD. This chain's CDR3 is CAINGGGPGETQYF. The CDR3 bases are TGTGCCATCAATGGCGGGGGGCCCGGGGAGACCCAGTACTTC.

The V gene is TRBV1, the J gene TRBJ2-7; the listed D gene, TRBD2, was not tested against the DNA. TRBV1 is a known pseudogene. This CDR3 comprises 15 residues. The DNA for the CDR3 is TGCACCAGCAGCCAAAGGGCTAGCGGGAGCCACGAGCAGTACTTC. Its protein product is CTSSQRASGSHEQYF.

The chain recombines TRBV19 with TRBJ1-4, with D perhaps matching TRBD1 (6 bases). V was cut by 5 bases and J by 4 bases, with 11 bases left in between. Germline lookup yields CDR1 LNHDA and CDR2 SQIVND (reference sequence). This CDR3 spans 14 amino acids. This CDR3 is CASSQGSRNEKLFF. CDR3 DNA: TGTGCCAGTAGTCAGGGGAGTCGTAATGAAAAACTGTTTTTT.

This clone was counted ten times or more. The chain is built from TRBV4-3 and TRBJ2-7; no reliable D call. V was trimmed by 0 bases and J by 3 bases, leaving 12 bases between them. The CDR3 extends over 15 amino acids. Per germline, CDR1 LGHNA and CDR2 YSLEER. The CDR3 loop reads CASSQDLAGSYEQYF. Here the CDR3 DNA reads TGCGCCAGCAGCCAAGATTTGGCAGGCAGCTACGAGCAGTACTTC.

The chain couples TRBV6-2 or TRBV6-3 to TRBJ1-1, with 7 positions matching TRBD1. V trimming: 0 bases; J trimming: 2 bases; junction bases outside the gene matches: 12. The CDR3 extends over 18 amino acids. Germline CDR1 and CDR2: MNHEY and SVGEGT. CDR3 loop: CASSYSIPWTGANTEAFF. The CDR3 DNA follows: TGTGCCAGCAGTTACTCGATCCCGTGGACAGGCGCTAACACTGAAGCTTTCTTT.

The chain is built from TRBV7-8 and TRBJ2-6; no clear D. This CDR3 spans 15 amino acids. In germline, CDR1 is SGHVS, CDR2 FQNEAQ. V was shortened by 4 bases and J by 0 bases, with 7 bases between the two germline ends. The CDR3 sequence is CASSSRSSGANVLTF. The CDR3 DNA reads as TGTGCCAGCAGCTCCCGGAGCTCTGGGGCCAACGTCCTGACTTTC. Supplemented by reference TRBV7-8 and TRBJ2-6, the full variable domain reads GAGVSQSPRYKVAKRGQDVALRCDPISGHVSLFWYQQALGQGPEFLTYFQNEAQLDKSGLPSDRFFAERPEGSVSTLKIQRTQQEDSAVYLCASSSRSSGANVLTFGAGSRLTVL.

This chain joins TRBV11-2 and TRBJ2-7; D not certain. Trimming shortened V by 0 bases and J by 1 base, and 7 bases separated the two germline ends. This CDR3 region has 14 residues. The V gene's germline CDR1 is SGHAT and CDR2 FQNNGV. CDR3 loop: CASSLDILSYEQYF. CDR3 DNA sequence: TGTGCCAGCAGCTTAGATATCCTATCCTACGAGCAGTACTTC.

The chain recombines TRBV30 with TRBJ1-2; D is uncertain. V lost 8 bases to trimming and J lost 3 bases, with 16 bases between them. The length of the CDR3 is 13 residues. Per germline, CDR1 GTSNPN and CDR2 SVGIG (reference sequence). Here the CDR3 reads CADYRMGYYGYTF. The CDR3 bases are TGTGCCGACTACCGCATGGGGTACTATGGCTACACCTTC.

In the case of this clone: Other DNA sequences in the sample encode the same CDR3. This chain links TRBV6-5 with TRBJ2-3, with 12 bases fitting TRBD2. The J segment lost 4 bases and the V segment lost 5 bases, leaving 4 bases of the junction unmatched. Germline V CDR1 and CDR2: MNHEY, SVGAGI. The CDR3 contains 15 residues. CDR3 in DNA: TGTGCCAGCAGTCTGACTAGCGGGAGACCAGATACGCAGTATTTT. It is translated as CASSLTSGRPDTQYF.

This clone was found a few times. The chain employs TRBV10-2 and TRBJ2-3, with D possibly TRBD1 on 6 matching bases. V was trimmed by 4 bases and J by 4 bases, leaving 15 bases between them. Germline CDR1 and CDR2: WSHSY and SAAADI. The CDR3 runs 15 residues. In DNA form, the CDR3 reads TGCGCCAGCAGTGCTTTGATGGGGGCAGCAGATACGCAGTATTTT. Protein: CASSALMGAADTQYF.

CDR3 bases: TGTGCCAGCAGACTCGGACTAGCGGGAGGGGAAGAGACCCAGTACTTC. Its translation is CASRLGLAGGEETQYF. The gene calls are TRBV5-4 and TRBJ2-5, with TRBD2 identical over 15 bases. Germline V gives CDR1 SGHNT, CDR2 YYREEE (reference sequence). The trim removed 5 bases at V and 3 bases at J, leaving 5 bases unmatched. This CDR3 comprises 16 residues.

The chain combines TRBV2 with TRBJ2-4; TRBD1 is a possible D gene (6 bases). Germline V gene lookup returns CDR1 SNHLY and CDR2 FYNNEI. The CDR3 runs to 12 residues. V gave up 6 bases and J gave up 12 bases, with 15 bases separating them. This CDR3 is CASSPVGDTQYF. The CDR3 nucleotides read TGTGCCAGCAGCCCCGTGGGGGACACTCAGTACTTC.

The chain employs TRBV18 and TRBJ2-3, with unresolved D. This CDR3 region has 11 residues. The V gene lost 2 bases and the J gene lost 7 bases, with 4 bases spanning the gap. Per the germline V gene, CDR1 is KGHSH and CDR2 is LQKENI. The CDR3 sequence is CASSPVNTQYF. Here the CDR3 DNA reads TGTGCCAGCTCACCAGTAAATACGCAGTATTTT.

The chain links TRBV3-1 (or the pseudogene TRBV3-2) to TRBJ2-1; 10 nucleotides align to TRBD2. The V gene's germline CDR1 is LGHDT and CDR2 YNNKEL (reference sequence). With 4 bases clipped from V and 5 bases from J, the junction kept 11 bases outside the gene matches. The CDR3 length is 17 residues. CDR3 sequence: CASSPQSTSGPHNEQFF. CDR3 DNA: TGTGCCAGCAGCCCCCAATCGACTAGCGGGCCCCACAATGAGCAGTTCTTC.

This sequence joins TRBV6-2 or TRBV6-3 and TRBJ2-3, with D possibly TRBD1 on 5 matching bases. The CDR3 is made up of 13 amino acids. Germline V gene data show CDR1 as MNHEY and CDR2 as SVGEGT. V lost 6 bases and J 8 bases, leaving 15 bases between the germline ends. CDR3 DNA sequence: TGTGCCAGCAGCTCAGGGCCCCTCGGTACGCAGTATTTT. Its translation is CASSSGPLGTQYF.

The gene calls are TRBV19 and TRBJ1-5, with D unclear. Germline CDR1 reads LNHDA; CDR2 reads SQIVND (reference sequence). CDR3 size: 15 residues. Trimming shortened V by 0 bases and J by 5 bases, and 11 bases separated the two germline ends. CDR3: CASSIDRRRYQPQHF. In DNA form, the CDR3 reads TGTGCCAGTAGTATAGATCGGAGAAGGTATCAGCCCCAGCATTTT.

This rearrangement joins TRBV6-2 or TRBV6-3 to TRBJ2-3; 10 bases fit TRBD2. The ends lost 3 bases at V and 5 bases at J; junction bases unmatched: 8. Germline V CDR1 and CDR2: MNHEY, SVGEGT. The CDR3 contains 16 residues. CDR3 bases: TGTGCCAGCAGTTATCGGCTAGCGGGAGTGGGAGATACGCAGTATTTT. Translating gives CASSYRLAGVGDTQYF.

Only one count was recorded for this clone. The chain links TRBV12-5 to TRBJ2-7, with D perhaps TRBD2 (6 bases). Germline CDR1 LGHNT, CDR2 FRNRAP. The ends were cut back, 2 bases at V and 0 bases at J, with 11 bases in the middle. This CDR3 has 15 residues. The CDR3 coding sequence is TGTGCTAGTGGTTTGCCGTCCGGGAGCTCCTACGAGCAGTACTTC. Its translation: CASGLPSGSSYEQYF. Drawing the rest from reference TRBV12-5 and TRBJ2-7, the complete variable domain is DARVTQTPRHKVTEMGQEVTMRCQPILGHNTVFWYRQTMMQGLELLAYFRNRAPLDDSGMPKDRFSAEMPDATLATLKIQPSEPRDSAVYFCASGLPSGSSYEQYFGPGTRLTVT.

The genes are TRBV5-1 and TRBJ2-7; 9 positions match TRBD1. There are 15 residues in the CDR3. Per the germline V gene, CDR1 is SGHRS and CDR2 is YFSETQ. Trimming cost V 4 bases and J 5 bases; bases outside gene matches: 10. CDR3 protein: CASSLWTGVGNEQYF. CDR3 DNA sequence: TGCGCCAGCAGCCTCTGGACAGGGGTAGGAAACGAGCAGTACTTC.

The gene calls are TRBV10-3 and TRBJ2-6; D remains ambiguous. Germline assignment: CDR1 ENHRY and CDR2 SYGVKD. The CDR3 spans 15 residues. Trimming shortened V by 1 base and J by 2 bases, and 6 bases separated the two germline ends. Here the CDR3 reads CAISEYGAGANVLTF. The CDR3, as DNA: TGTGCCATCAGTGAGTACGGTGCTGGGGCCAACGTCCTGACTTTC.

This rearrangement joins TRBV5-1 to TRBJ2-1; 11 positions agree with TRBD2. The germline V gene encodes CDR1 SGHRS and CDR2 YFSETQ. V lost 0 bases, J lost 0 bases, and 14 bases stayed unmatched. The CDR3 totals 21 residues. The CDR3 DNA is TGCGCCAGCAGCTTGGCCCAGACTAGCGGGGTACATAGAATCTCCTACAATGAGCAGTTCTTC. Translated: CASSLAQTSGVHRISYNEQFF.